This T cell receptor beta chain was recorded in a study of blood T cells in healthy people across ages. General study findings and limits: With age, beta diversity per million T cells declined roughly linearly, significantly by approximately 41.

Germline loops: CDR1 SQVTM, CDR2 ANQGSEA. The germline V and J ends were trimmed by 7 bases and 7 bases, with 17 bases remaining between them. The CDR3 consists of 12 residues. This clonotype was observed a handful of times. The antigen is not known. It was with a sample-barcoded 5' primer and a J-beta primer mix that a second PCR of about 6 to 12 cycles was run. Every cDNA molecule bore a tag from a template-switch adaptor containing 12 random nucleotides. Via MiXCR, TCRdb re-called the 5' RACE reads, giving one row per CDR3 protein. This sample has about 1.6 million distinct CDR3 sequences, with about 31% found just once.

The rearrangement uses TRBV29-1 and TRBJ2-7; no definite D call. The sequencing sample was made of blood. The source is a woman in her twenties or thirties in good health. Here the CDR3 DNA reads TGCAGCGGCTGGGGTCAAAACGGGGAGCAGTACTTC. Residues: CSGWGQNGEQYF.